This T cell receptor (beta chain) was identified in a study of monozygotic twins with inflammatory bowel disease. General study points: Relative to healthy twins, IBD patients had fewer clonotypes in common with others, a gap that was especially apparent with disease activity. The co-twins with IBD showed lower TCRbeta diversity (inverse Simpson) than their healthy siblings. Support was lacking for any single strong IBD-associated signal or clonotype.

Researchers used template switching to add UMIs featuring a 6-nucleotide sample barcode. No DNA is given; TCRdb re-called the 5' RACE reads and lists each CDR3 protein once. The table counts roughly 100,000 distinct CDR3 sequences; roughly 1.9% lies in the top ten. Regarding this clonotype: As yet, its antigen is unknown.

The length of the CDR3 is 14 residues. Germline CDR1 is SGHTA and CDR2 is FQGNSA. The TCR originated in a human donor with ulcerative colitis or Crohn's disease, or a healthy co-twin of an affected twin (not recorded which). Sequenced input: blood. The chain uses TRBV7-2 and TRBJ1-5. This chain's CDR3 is CASSSVGWNQPQHF.